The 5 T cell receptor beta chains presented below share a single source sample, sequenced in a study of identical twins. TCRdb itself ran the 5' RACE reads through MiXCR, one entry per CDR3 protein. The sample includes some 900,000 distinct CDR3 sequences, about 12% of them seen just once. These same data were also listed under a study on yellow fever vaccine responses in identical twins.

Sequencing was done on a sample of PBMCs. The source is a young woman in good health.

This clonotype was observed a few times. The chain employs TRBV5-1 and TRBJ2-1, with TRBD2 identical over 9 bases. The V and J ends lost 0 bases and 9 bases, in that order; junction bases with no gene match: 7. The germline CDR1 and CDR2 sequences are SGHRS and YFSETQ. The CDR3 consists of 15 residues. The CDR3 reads CASSLVSGGAFEQFF. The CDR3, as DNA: TGCGCCAGCAGCTTGGTTAGCGGGGGAGCCTTTGAGCAGTTCTTC.

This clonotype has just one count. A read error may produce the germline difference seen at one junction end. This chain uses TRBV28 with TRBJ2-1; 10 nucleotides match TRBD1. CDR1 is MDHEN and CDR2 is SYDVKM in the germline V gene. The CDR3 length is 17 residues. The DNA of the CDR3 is TGTGCCGGCAGCACCTATTCGACAGGGGGCAAGTACAATGAGCAGTTCTTC. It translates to CAGSTYSTGGKYNEQFF.

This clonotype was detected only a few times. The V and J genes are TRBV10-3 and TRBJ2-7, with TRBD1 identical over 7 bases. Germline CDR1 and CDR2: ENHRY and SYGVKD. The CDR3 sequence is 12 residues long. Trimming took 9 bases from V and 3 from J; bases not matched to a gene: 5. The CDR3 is CAIRDRNYEQYF. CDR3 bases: TGTGCCATACGGGACAGAAACTACGAGCAGTACTTC.

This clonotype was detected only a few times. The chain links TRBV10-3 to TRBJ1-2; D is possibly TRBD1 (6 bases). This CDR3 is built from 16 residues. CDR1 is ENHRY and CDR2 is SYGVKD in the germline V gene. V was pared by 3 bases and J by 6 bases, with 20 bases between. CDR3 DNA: TGTGCCATCAGTGATTTTTTGGGGGCGCGTATTGATGGCTACACCTTC. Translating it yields CAISDFLGARIDGYTF.

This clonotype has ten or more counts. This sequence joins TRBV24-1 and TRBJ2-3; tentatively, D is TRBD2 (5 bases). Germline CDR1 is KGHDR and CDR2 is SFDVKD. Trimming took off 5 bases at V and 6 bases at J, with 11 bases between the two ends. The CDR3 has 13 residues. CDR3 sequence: CATSAGNPDTQYF. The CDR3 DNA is TGTGCCACCAGTGCCGGGAATCCTGATACGCAGTATTTT.